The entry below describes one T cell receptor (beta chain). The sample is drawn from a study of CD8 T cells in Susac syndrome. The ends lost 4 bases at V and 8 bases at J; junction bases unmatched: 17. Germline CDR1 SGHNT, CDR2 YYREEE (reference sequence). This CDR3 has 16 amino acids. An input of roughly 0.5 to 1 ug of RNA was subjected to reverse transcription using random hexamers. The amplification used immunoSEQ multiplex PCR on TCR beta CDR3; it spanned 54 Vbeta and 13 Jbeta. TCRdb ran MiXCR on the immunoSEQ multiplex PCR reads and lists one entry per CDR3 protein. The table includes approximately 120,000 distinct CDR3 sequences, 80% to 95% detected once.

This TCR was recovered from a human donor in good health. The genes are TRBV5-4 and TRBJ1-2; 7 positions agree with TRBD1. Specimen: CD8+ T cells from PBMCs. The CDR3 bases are TGTGCCAGCAGCGACCGGGACAGAGGGATTCTTGAGGGCTACACCTTC. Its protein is CASSDRDRGILEGYTF.